The 26 T cell receptor beta chains below come from one sample, sequenced in a study of T cell responses to AZD1222 COVID-19 vaccine. Profiling relied on immunoSEQ multiplex PCR, and the TCRdb table lists in-frame clones only, not all of them. The data contain 150,000 to 200,000 clones, 80% to 95% of them seen just once; the ten biggest clones take up roughly 1.2%. The input for sequencing was peripheral blood, taken 28 days after the second AZD1222 dose. The origin of the receptors is an adult who received the AZD1222 COVID-19 vaccine.

The chain has TRBV6-5 and TRBJ1-2; a possible D gene is TRBD1 (5 bases). V lost 5 bases and J 6 bases, leaving 10 bases between the germline ends. Germline V gene sequence: CDR1 MNHEY, CDR2 SVGAGI. This CDR3 spans 12 amino acids. Here the CDR3 DNA reads TGTGCCAGCAGTCGAGGAGGGGATGGCTACACCTTC. As protein: CASSRGGDGYTF.

This chain links TRBV4-2 with TRBJ1-2, with 7 bases lining up with TRBD1. This CDR3 region has 15 residues. The germline V gene has CDR1 LGHNA and CDR2 YNFKEQ. J gave up 8 bases and V 1 base, and 10 bases lay outside the gene matches. The CDR3: CASSQAGQSYGGYTF. Written as DNA, the CDR3 is TGTGCCAGCAGCCAAGCGGGACAGAGCTATGGAGGCTACACCTTC.

The chain links TRBV7-8 to TRBJ2-7, with 7 bases aligning to TRBD2. After removal of 6 bases from V and 0 bases from J, the junction contained 8 bases not matched to a gene. CDR1 SGHVS and CDR2 FQNEAQ come from the germline V gene. The CDR3 length is 15 residues. The CDR3, as DNA: TGTGCCAGCAGGGGGGAGGGTGGGCACTCCTACGAGCAGTACTTC. Residues: CASRGEGGHSYEQYF.

The chain recombines TRBV15 with TRBJ1-1; TRBD1 aligns across 12 bases. V was pared by 0 bases and J by 5 bases, with 7 bases of the junction left unmatched. CDR1 is LNHNV, CDR2 YYDKDF, per germline (reference sequence). This CDR3 has 17 amino acids. This CDR3 reads CATSRDIRDRGRTEAFF. The CDR3 DNA follows: TGTGCCACCAGCAGAGACATCCGGGACAGGGGGCGAACTGAAGCTTTCTTT.

This clone was recorded once. The rearrangement joins TRBV12-3 or TRBV12-4 to TRBJ1-5, with a possible D match to TRBD1 (5 bases). Trimming removed 3 bases from V and 6 bases from J, with 9 bases in between. CDR3 length: 13 residues. The CDR3 DNA reads as TGTGCCAGCAGTTTGTCGGGGGTTCAGCCCCAGCATTTT. This translates into CASSLSGVQPQHF.

V and J are TRBV7-6 and TRBJ2-3, with 8 positions matching TRBD2. This CDR3 has 16 amino acids. V shed 1 base, J shed 0 bases, and the junction held 3 bases outside the gene matches. The germline V gene encodes CDR1 SGHVS and CDR2 FNYEAQ. The CDR3 DNA reads TGTGCCAGCAGCTTAGGTCGGGGGGGGAGCACAGATACGCAGTATTTT. Protein product: CASSLGRGGSTDTQYF.

This clone was found once. The genes are TRBV27 and TRBJ2-7; D call uncertain. The CDR3 is 13 residues long. V was clipped by 2 bases and J by 3 bases, with 8 bases between them. CDR1 MNHEY and CDR2 SMNVEV come from the germline V gene (reference sequence). CDR3 sequence: CASSLEYGYEQYF. CDR3 coding DNA: TGTGCCAGCAGTTTAGAATACGGCTACGAGCAGTACTTC.

CDR3 DNA sequence: TGTGCCAGCAGTTCCAAGAGGTACACTGAAGCTTTCTTT. This gives the protein CASSSKRYTEAFF. The chain couples TRBV6-5 to TRBJ1-1; D is unclear. Germline values: CDR1 MNHEY, CDR2 SVGAGI. Deletions cut 4 bases from V and 3 bases from J, with 9 bases between. This CDR3 has 13 amino acids.

The J gene is TRBJ2-5, the V gene TRBV3-1 (or the pseudogene TRBV3-2); TRBD2 might be the D (6 bases). CDR1 and CDR2 from the germline V gene are LGHDT and YNNKEL (reference sequence). V shed 5 bases and J shed 5 bases, with 15 bases lying between them. There are 14 residues in the CDR3. CDR3 DNA sequence: TGTGCCAGCAGCACTAGCCCAGAAAGGGAGACCCAGTACTTC. It encodes CASSTSPERETQYF.

This CDR3 is CASSQHTNPTGAGELFF. In DNA form, the CDR3 reads TGTGCCAGCAGCCAACATACCAACCCGACAGGGGCCGGGGAGCTGTTTTTT. The chain joins TRBV4-2 to TRBJ2-2, with 8 bases aligning to TRBD1. Germline V gene lookup returns CDR1 LGHNA and CDR2 YNFKEQ. With 2 bases clipped from V and 6 bases from J, the junction kept 11 bases outside the gene matches. The CDR3 has 17 residues.

J is TRBJ1-1 and V is TRBV19, with D hard to call. Germline CDR1 reads LNHDA; CDR2 reads SQIVND (reference sequence). The CDR3 has 12 amino acids. Trimming shortened V by 3 bases and J by 5 bases, and 7 bases separated the two germline ends. For the CDR3, the DNA is TGTGCCAGTAGTATTTTTCGGACTGAAGCTTTCTTT. Its translation is CASSIFRTEAFF.

The chain employs TRBV2 and TRBJ1-6, with D possibly matching TRBD1 (5 bases). The CDR3 totals 16 residues. The V gene's germline CDR1 is SNHLY and CDR2 FYNNEI. V lost 7 bases and J lost 7, with 20 bases in between. The CDR3 DNA reads TGTGCCAGCATGGGCCGGGGCAGTACAAAAAATTCACCCCTCCACTTT. Protein product: CASMGRGSTKNSPLHF.

The chain couples TRBV19 to TRBJ1-1; 7 bases are shared with TRBD1. This CDR3 spans 15 amino acids. Germline values: CDR1 LNHDA, CDR2 SQIVND (reference sequence). V lost 4 bases and J lost 1; bases outside the gene matches: 6. CDR3 nucleotides: TGTGCCAGTAGTACCTACAGGGGAAAGAACACTGAAGCTTTCTTT. It specifies CASSTYRGKNTEAFF.

V usage is TRBV15 and J usage is TRBJ2-4; 16 positions agree with TRBD2. V lost 3 bases and J lost 1; bases outside the gene matches: 9. CDR3 size: 20 residues. Germline V CDR1 and CDR2: LNHNV, YYDKDF (reference sequence). In nucleotides, the CDR3 is TGTGCCACCAGCAGGGGACTAGCGGGAGGGCCCAAGTCCGCCAAAAACATTCAGTACTTC. Translation gives CATSRGLAGGPKSAKNIQYF.

V usage is TRBV4-2 and J usage is TRBJ1-5, with D hard to call. The germline CDR1 and CDR2 sequences are LGHNA and YNFKEQ. The CDR3 length is 14 residues. V was trimmed by 1 base and J by 4 bases, leaving 8 bases between them. The CDR3 loop reads CASSQGIGNQPQHF. The CDR3 nucleotides are TGTGCCAGCAGCCAAGGCATAGGGAATCAGCCCCAGCATTTT.

V is TRBV2 and J is TRBJ2-7; a possible D gene is TRBD1 (6 bases). Trimming shortened V by 7 bases and J by 0 bases, and 10 bases separated the two germline ends. Germline lookup yields CDR1 SNHLY and CDR2 FYNNEI. This CDR3 has 13 amino acids. CDR3: CASTRDTSYEQYF. CDR3 DNA: TGTGCCAGCACTCGGGACACCTCCTACGAGCAGTACTTC.

V usage is TRBV2 and J usage is TRBJ2-7; 16 bases agree with TRBD2. Germline CDR1 SNHLY, CDR2 FYNNEI. The trim removed 6 bases at V and 1 base at J, leaving 6 bases unmatched. The CDR3 has 17 amino acids. The CDR3 DNA reads TGTGCCAGCAGGACGGGACTAGCGGGAGGGCCGTCCTACGAGCAGTACTTC. Translated: CASRTGLAGGPSYEQYF.

This chain uses TRBV19 with TRBJ1-5, with TRBD1 matching over 7 bases. J gave up 1 base and V 3 bases, and 3 bases lay outside the gene matches. Germline assignment: CDR1 LNHDA and CDR2 SQIVND (reference sequence). The CDR3 loop spans 15 amino acids. CDR3 in DNA: TGTGCCAGTAGTATCCTACAGGGGAGCAATCAGCCCCAGCATTTT. Protein: CASSILQGSNQPQHF.

The CDR3 nucleotides are TGTGCCAGCAGCTTATCAGGGGACAGGCGGGTAGGCTACACCTTC. Translated: CASSLSGDRRVGYTF. V is TRBV11-2 and J is TRBJ1-2, with 8 bases fitting TRBD1. The junction had 10 bases not matched to a gene; V was cut back by 2 bases and J by 8 bases. CDR1 and CDR2 from the germline V gene are SGHAT and FQNNGV. This CDR3 has 15 residues.

This sequence joins TRBV2 and TRBJ1-3, with D unclear. With 4 bases removed from V and 4 bases from J, the gap between germline ends came to 11 bases. CDR3 length: 14 amino acids. Germline CDR1 is SNHLY and CDR2 is FYNNEI. CDR3 protein: CASSARVVGNTIYF. CDR3 in DNA: TGTGCCAGCAGTGCAAGGGTAGTCGGAAACACCATATATTTT.

The V and J genes are TRBV27 and TRBJ2-5; 11 bases are shared with TRBD1. After removal of 7 bases from V and 5 bases from J, the junction contained 6 bases not matched to a gene. There are 14 residues in the CDR3. Per germline, CDR1 MNHEY and CDR2 SMNVEV (reference sequence). CDR3 DNA: TGTGCCAGCACCCGGACAGGGGGCAGGGAGACCCAGTACTTC. Protein: CASTRTGGRETQYF.

The chain employs TRBV5-8 and TRBJ1-1, with D uncertain. This CDR3 is built from 13 residues. Per germline, CDR1 SGHTS and CDR2 YDEGEE. V lost 1 base, J lost 1 base, and 5 bases lay in between. The CDR3: CASSLSPNTEAFF. The CDR3 DNA reads as TGTGCCAGCAGCTTGAGTCCGAACACTGAAGCTTTCTTT.

The gene calls are TRBV5-1 and TRBJ1-2; TRBD1 matches at 10 bases. Germline CDR1 is SGHRS and CDR2 is YFSETQ. The CDR3 contains 14 residues. J lost 6 bases, V lost 7 bases, and 9 bases had no gene match. The DNA for the CDR3 is TGCGCCAGCTCACAGACCGGGACAGGGGATGGCTACACCTTC. It yields the protein CASSQTGTGDGYTF.

The sample holds one count of this clone. V and J are TRBV3-1 (or the pseudogene TRBV3-2) and TRBJ2-7; D may be TRBD2 (5 bases). The CDR3 contains 15 residues. Deletions cut 6 bases from V and 0 bases from J, with 15 bases between. CDR1 is LGHDT and CDR2 is YNNKEL in the germline V gene (reference sequence). The CDR3 spells CASSYGLASSYEQYF. The CDR3 DNA sequence: TGTGCCAGCAGTTATGGACTCGCAAGCTCCTACGAGCAGTACTTC.

Only one count was recorded for this clone. The J gene is TRBJ2-7, the V gene TRBV7-9; 7 bases are shared with TRBD2. CDR1 and CDR2 from the germline V gene are SEHNR and FQNEAQ (reference sequence). V shed 3 bases, J shed 9 bases, and the junction held 11 bases outside the gene matches. The CDR3 sequence is 14 residues long. In DNA form, the CDR3 reads TGTGCCAGCAGCTTGAGTAGTAGCGGGTATTGGCAGTACTTC. Encoded protein: CASSLSSSGYWQYF.

The sample holds a few counts of this clone. The rearrangement links TRBV28 to TRBJ1-5, with 7 positions matching TRBD1. This CDR3 has 14 amino acids. The ends lost 5 bases at V and 4 bases at J; junction bases unmatched: 5. Germline V gene sequence: CDR1 MDHEN, CDR2 SYDVKM. CDR3 amino acids: CASSLQGRNQPQHF. The CDR3 DNA reads as TGTGCCAGCAGTCTACAGGGGAGAAATCAGCCCCAGCATTTT.